These T cell receptor beta chains were read from a single sample in a study of graft-versus-host responses after intestinal transplantation. Assay used: immunoSEQ multiplex PCR; TCRdb lists only in-frame clones, some missing. The sample consists of 75,000 to 100,000 clones, roughly 80% of them appearing once. No antigens are known for them. The sequencing used unstimulated CD8+ T cells sorted from spleen or lymph node cells, collected before intestinal transplant. Source of these receptors: a human donor who received an intestinal transplant. CDR3s include the opening cysteine and the closing phenylalanine or tryptophan. A D gene is named only where the DNA matches it firmly. Expanded clones are given a class, and other clones once, few, many or no size at all.

V gene	clone size	CDR3 length	D gene	J gene	CDR3 DNA	CDR3 protein
TRBV9	NA	15	TRBD2	TRBJ2-3	TGTGCCAGCAGCGTACGCGGGGGGCCCACAGATACGCAGTATTTT	CASSVRGGPTDTQYF
TRBV21-1	NA	18	NA	TRBJ2-4	TGTGCCAGCAGCAATGGACTAGCGGGGGGACTAGCCAAAAACATTCAGTACTTC	CASSNGLAGGLAKNIQYF
TRBV4-2	NA	16	TRBD2	TRBJ2-1	TGTGCCAGCAGCCAAGATGTAGCGGGGGGAAGTAATGAGCAGTTCTTC	CASSQDVAGGSNEQFF
TRBV2	NA	14	NA	TRBJ2-7	TGTGCCAGCAGTGATCAGGGCATCTCCTACGAGCAGTACTTC	CASSDQGISYEQYF
TRBV12-2	NA	19	NA	TRBJ2-4	TGTGCAAGTCGCTTTTCCCAGGGAGGACTAGCGAAAGCCAAAAACATTCAGTACTTC	CASRFSQGGLAKAKNIQYF
TRBV7-2	NA	14	NA	TRBJ2-7	TGTGCCAGCAGCTTCGGGACGTTATCCTACGAGCAGTACTTC	CASSFGTLSYEQYF
TRBV6-5	NA	15	TRBD1	TRBJ1-1	TGTGCCAGCACTTACCACAGGGGGTTGAACACTGAAGCTTTCTTT	CASTYHRGLNTEAFF
TRBV7-3	NA	15	TRBD2	TRBJ2-1	TGTGCCAGCAGCTTAAGCGGGAGCTACGACCATGAGCAGTTCTTC	CASSLSGSYDHEQFF
TRBV4-1	NA	16	NA	TRBJ1-1	TGCGCCAGCAGCCAAGAGCCCAGGAGCCCTAACACTGAAGCTTTCTTT	CASSQEPRSPNTEAFF
TRBV10-1	NA	13	NA	TRBJ2-7	TGCGCCAGCAGTGATGGCGGGGCCCACGAGCAGTACTTC	CASSDGGAHEQYF
TRBV7-9	NA	13	TRBD1	TRBJ1-1	TGTGCCAGCAGCTCAGACAGGGGCACTGAAGCTTTCTTT	CASSSDRGTEAFF
TRBV5-1	NA	14	NA	TRBJ1-2	TGCGCCAGCAGCTTGGTCTGGGCTAACTATGGCTACACCTTC	CASSLVWANYGYTF
TRBV5-1	few	16	TRBD1	TRBJ1-6	TGCGCCAGCAGCTTGGGGGACAGGGAAATAGATTCACCCCTCCACTTT	CASSLGDREIDSPLHF
TRBV19	once	13	NA	TRBJ2-1	TGTGCCAGTCGAGATAACTCCTACAATGAGCAGTTCTTC	CASRDNSYNEQFF
TRBV10-3	NA	11	NA	TRBJ2-1	TGTGCCATCACTGGGGGTCATGAGCAGTTCTTC	CAITGGHEQFF
TRBV29-1	NA	12	TRBD1	TRBJ2-5	TGCAGCGTTCCGGACAGGGAAGAGACCCAGTACTTC	CSVPDREETQYF
TRBV25-1	NA	17	TRBD2	TRBJ2-3	TGTGCCAGCAGTGAAGCTAGCGGGAGTCCTAGCACAGATACGCAGTATTTT	CASSEASGSPSTDTQYF
TRBV11-2	NA	16	NA	TRBJ2-5	TGTGCCAGCAGCTTATGGGCCCAGGCAGGCCAAGAGACCCAGTACTTC	CASSLWAQAGQETQYF
TRBV10-1	NA	15	TRBD1	TRBJ2-7	TGCGCCAGCAGTGAGTCCGGGACAGGGGTCTACGAGCAGTACTTC	CASSESGTGVYEQYF
TRBV10-3	NA	16	TRBD1	TRBJ1-1	TGTGCCATCAGGGGACAGGGAGGATTAGGGGACACTGAAGCTTTCTTT	CAIRGQGGLGDTEAFF
TRBV18	NA	12	NA	TRBJ1-2	TGTGCCAGCTCACCACAGGGCTATGGCTACACCTTC	CASSPQGYGYTF
TRBV6-6	NA	13	NA	TRBJ1-2	TGTGCCAGCAGTTCGGACTACATCTATGGCTACACCTTC	CASSSDYIYGYTF
TRBV9	NA	14	TRBD1	TRBJ1-2	TGTGCCAGCAGCGTAGGGACAGGGAACTATGGCTACACCTTC	CASSVGTGNYGYTF
TRBV18	NA	14	TRBD1	TRBJ2-7	TGTGCCAGCTCGACAGGGAACCTCCAATACGAGCAGTACTTC	CASSTGNLQYEQYF
TRBV19	NA	15	TRBD2	TRBJ2-7	TGTGCCAGTAGTCTCTTGGCGGGACTAGCGGCCGAGCAGTACTTC	CASSLLAGLAAEQYF
TRBV4-1	NA	15	TRBD2	TRBJ2-1	TGCGCCAGCAGCCAAGGGACTAGCAGCTACAATGAGCAGTTCTTC	CASSQGTSSYNEQFF
TRBV5-1	NA	14	TRBD1	TRBJ2-1	TGCGCCAGCGACTCGGACAGGGGGGGCGGTGAGCAGTTCTTC	CASDSDRGGGEQFF
TRBV4-1	NA	16	NA	TRBJ1-1	TGCGCCAGCAGCCAAGTGACAGGTACTATGAACACTGAAGCTTTCTTT	CASSQVTGTMNTEAFF
TRBV5-6	NA	17	TRBD2	TRBJ2-5	TGTGCCAGCAGCTTCGGCGCTAGCGGGGGGGCCCCGGAGACCCAGTACTTC	CASSFGASGGAPETQYF
TRBV11-2	NA	13	NA	TRBJ1-1	TGTGCCAGCAGCTCTACATCGAACACTGAAGCTTTCTTT	CASSSTSNTEAFF
TRBV9	NA	13	NA	TRBJ2-3	TGTGCCAGCAGTGAACAGAGCACAGATACGCAGTATTTT	CASSEQSTDTQYF
TRBV18	NA	15	NA	TRBJ2-6	TGTGCCAGCTCACCACGAGAGGCTGGGGCCAACGTCCTGACTTTC	CASSPREAGANVLTF